These 12 T cell receptor beta chains were sequenced from one sample in a study of T cell responses to AZD1222 COVID-19 vaccine. TCRdb's table, derived via immunoSEQ multiplex PCR, lists solely in-frame clones and lacks some. The sample lists 150,000 or so clones, roughly 94% occurring once. Sequencing was performed on peripheral blood, taken on day 0 of AZD1222 vaccination. These receptors all come from an adult in good health.

This clone came up a few times. The genes are TRBV15 and TRBJ1-6, with D possibly TRBD1 on 6 matching bases. Germline-derived CDR1 and CDR2 are LNHNV and YYDKDF (reference sequence). CDR3 length equals 15 residues. V was cut by 3 bases and J by 7 bases, with 13 bases left in between. The CDR3 region is CATSSGPGVNSPLHF. The CDR3 nucleotides read TGTGCCACCAGCAGTGGGCCAGGGGTAAATTCACCCCTCCACTTT.

V usage is TRBV11-3 and J usage is TRBJ2-2; D is ambiguous. This CDR3 is built from 14 residues. Germline V CDR1 and CDR2: SGHNT, YENEEA. V lost 5 bases and J lost 0, with 7 bases in between. The CDR3 spells CASSPRTNTGELFF. CDR3 sequence (DNA): TGTGCCAGCAGCCCCCGGACGAACACCGGGGAGCTGTTTTTT.

The chain links TRBV27 to TRBJ2-7, with D maybe TRBD1 (6 bases). The V gene's germline CDR1 is MNHEY and CDR2 SMNVEV (reference sequence). The CDR3 covers 14 residues. Trimming took 7 bases from V and 6 from J, leaving 19 bases between them. CDR3 loop: CASTSGTILREQYF. The CDR3 DNA is TGTGCCAGCACCTCCGGGACAATCCTTCGCGAGCAGTACTTC.

CDR3 in amino acids: CASSLFGEPLNEKLFF. The CDR3 DNA reads as TGTGCCAGCAGCTTGTTTGGGGAACCGCTAAATGAAAAACTGTTTTTT. The chain combines TRBV5-6 with TRBJ1-4; D is undetermined. Trimming shortened V by 1 base and J by 5 bases, and 15 bases separated the two germline ends. Per germline, CDR1 SGHDT and CDR2 YYEEEE. This CDR3 is 16 amino acids long.

This chain uses TRBV10-2 with TRBJ2-5; the D gene is possibly TRBD2 (6 bases). The CDR3 totals 16 residues. Trimming stripped 4 bases from V and 2 bases from J, with 17 bases between. From germline, CDR1 is WSHSY and CDR2 SAAADI. The chain's CDR3 is CASSGRRTNIQETQYF. CDR3 DNA sequence: TGCGCCAGCAGTGGGCGCCGGACTAACATACAAGAGACCCAGTACTTC.

The J gene is TRBJ1-6, the V gene TRBV12-3 or TRBV12-4, with D uncertain. This CDR3 has 11 amino acids. V was clipped by 6 bases and J by 14 bases, with 11 bases between them. CDR3 sequence (DNA): TGTGCCAGCAGCCTTCGTTTGGCCCTCCACTTT. Its translation is CASSLRLALHF.

The chain carries TRBV28 and TRBJ1-5; 8 bases map to TRBD1. CDR3 length: 15 amino acids. Germline V CDR1 and CDR2: MDHEN, SYDVKM. The J segment lost 2 bases and the V segment lost 4 bases, leaving 4 bases of the junction unmatched. CDR3 nucleotide sequence: TGTGCCAGCAGTTCAGGGGGCGAGGGCAATCAGCCCCAGCATTTT. Amino acid sequence: CASSSGGEGNQPQHF.

The V call is TRBV12-3 or TRBV12-4, the J call TRBJ1-2, with TRBD1 identical over 7 bases. V dropped 1 base and J dropped 8; count of bases not matched to a gene: 4. The CDR3 extends over 13 amino acids. The CDR3 DNA sequence: TGTGCCAGCAGTTTAGGACAGGGAACAGGCTACACCTTC. As protein: CASSLGQGTGYTF.

This chain uses TRBV11-2 with TRBJ2-1; 9 bases map to TRBD1. This CDR3 comprises 15 residues. The V and J ends lost 3 bases and 7 bases, in that order; junction bases with no gene match: 7. Germline-derived CDR1 and CDR2 are SGHAT and FQNNGV. CDR3 in amino acids: CASSLVQGAWNEQFF. CDR3 nucleotide sequence: TGTGCCAGCAGCTTGGTACAGGGGGCTTGGAATGAGCAGTTCTTC.

This clone occurred a few times. The chain uses TRBV20-1 and TRBJ1-6; D ambiguous. The CDR3 extends over 13 amino acids. Germline V gives CDR1 DFQATT, CDR2 SNEGSKA (reference sequence). V lost 3 bases and J 4 bases, leaving 7 bases between the germline ends. The CDR3 sequence is CSASRQYNSPLHF. As DNA, the CDR3 is TGCAGTGCTAGTCGGCAGTATAATTCACCCCTCCACTTT.

This sequence joins TRBV3-1 (or the pseudogene TRBV3-2) and TRBJ1-2, with 7 bases identical to TRBD1. The CDR3 totals 15 residues. Germline V CDR1 and CDR2: LGHDT, YNNKEL (reference sequence). V gave up 4 bases and J gave up 4 bases; unmatched junction bases: 9. CDR3 amino acids: CASSRQGGILYGYTF. The DNA for the CDR3 is TGTGCCAGCAGCCGGCAGGGGGGAATTCTCTATGGCTACACCTTC.

The V call is TRBV25-1, the J call TRBJ2-5; 11 bases match TRBD1. From germline, CDR1 is MGHDK and CDR2 SYGVNS. The CDR3 spans 16 residues. The ends lost 6 bases at V and 2 bases at J; junction bases unmatched: 8. The CDR3 DNA follows: TGTGCCAGCAGGAGGGACAGGGGGTGGGGGCAAGAGACCCAGTACTTC. Residues: CASRRDRGWGQETQYF.